This passage covers 10 T cell receptor beta chains from one sample sequenced in a study of T cell responses to AZD1222 COVID-19 vaccine. Data came from immunoSEQ multiplex PCR; TCRdb stores just in-frame clones and leaves some out. The table lists 150,000 or so clones, about 90% of them singletons, with about 6% in the top ten. This sample comprised peripheral blood, obtained 28 days after the second AZD1222 dose. The origin of the receptors is an adult who received the AZD1222 COVID-19 vaccine.

Concerning this clone itself: Other DNA sequences in this specimen translate into the identical CDR3. The V call is TRBV5-1, the J call TRBJ1-4; 9 bases are a match to TRBD1. The ends lost 4 bases at V and 6 bases at J; junction bases unmatched: 4. Germline V gives CDR1 SGHRS, CDR2 YFSETQ. CDR3 length equals 14 residues. As DNA, the CDR3 is TGCGCCAGCAGCACGGGACAGGGAGATGAAAAACTGTTTTTT. This codes for CASSTGQGDEKLFF.

V is TRBV15 and J is TRBJ1-2; the D is unclear. The V and J ends lost 0 bases and 8 bases respectively, with 13 bases between them. The CDR3 spans 14 residues. Germline CDR1 and CDR2: LNHNV and YYDKDF (reference sequence). The CDR3 DNA follows: TGTGCCACCAGCAGAGATATAGCCTCCGGCGGCTACACCTTC. It specifies CATSRDIASGGYTF.

The chain links TRBV9 to TRBJ1-2; D is ambiguous. V was trimmed by 0 bases and J by 0 bases, leaving 6 bases between them. The germline gives CDR1 SGDLS, CDR2 YYNGEE. This CDR3 is 14 amino acids long. CDR3 coding DNA: TGTGCCAGCAGCGTAGGAACAGCTAACTATGGCTACACCTTC. It is translated as CASSVGTANYGYTF.

V usage is TRBV7-2 and J usage is TRBJ1-1; 9 nucleotides agree with TRBD1. The CDR3 has 13 residues. The V gene end was trimmed by 5 bases and the J gene end by 8 bases; junction bases not matched to a gene: 6. CDR1 is SGHTA and CDR2 is FQGNSA in the germline V gene. The CDR3 region is CASSVTGGVEAFF. CDR3 nucleotide sequence: TGTGCCAGCAGCGTTACAGGGGGCGTGGAAGCTTTCTTT. Full variable domain (missing parts from reference TRBV7-2 and TRBJ1-1): GAGVSQSPSNKVTEKGKDVELRCDPISGHTALYWYRQSLGQGLEFLIYFQGNSAPDKSGLPSDRFSAERTGGSVSTLTIQRTQQEDSAVYLCASSVTGGVEAFFGQGTRLTVV.

The chain is built from TRBV5-1 and TRBJ1-4; weak D call: TRBD1 (5 bases). Per germline, CDR1 SGHRS and CDR2 YFSETQ. This CDR3 is 19 amino acids long. V was cut by 0 bases and J by 5 bases, with 23 bases left in between. CDR3 amino acids: CASSLDGSGGLALNEKLFF. In nucleotides, the CDR3 is TGCGCCAGCAGCTTGGATGGTTCGGGGGGTTTGGCGTTAAATGAAAAACTGTTTTTT.

The V call is TRBV19, the J call TRBJ2-7, with 10 bases identical to TRBD1. Germline CDR1 is LNHDA and CDR2 is SQIVND (reference sequence). The CDR3 is made up of 16 amino acids. The V segment lost 8 bases and the J segment 4 bases; nucleotides outside the gene matches: 14. DNA of the CDR3: TGTGCCAGTGGGGGCGGAACCGGGACAGGGGAGTACGAGCAGTACTTC. Translating gives CASGGGTGTGEYEQYF.

J is TRBJ1-4 and V is TRBV5-5, with 7 positions matching TRBD1. CDR1 and CDR2 (germline): SGHKS, YYEKEE (reference sequence). Germline trimming cut 2 bases from V and 5 bases from J; bases unmatched to any gene: 3. The CDR3 loop spans 14 amino acids. The CDR3 loop is CASSLPTGNEKLFF. The CDR3 region has the DNA TGTGCCAGCAGCTTACCGACAGGGAATGAAAAACTGTTTTTT.

This chain joins TRBV7-9 and TRBJ1-3; weak D call: TRBD1 (5 bases). The V gene lost 5 bases and the J gene lost 2 bases, with 16 bases spanning the gap. Germline V gives CDR1 SEHNR, CDR2 FQNEAQ (reference sequence). This CDR3 is 16 amino acids long. This CDR3 is CASSPRWGVTGNTIYF. CDR3 bases: TGTGCCAGCAGCCCCCGGTGGGGGGTAACTGGAAACACCATATATTTT. The variable domain in full, with the rest retrieved from reference TRBV7-9 and TRBJ1-3, is DTGVSQNPRHKITKRGQNVTFRCDPISEHNRLYWYRQTLGQGPEFLTYFQNEAQLEKSRLLSDRFSAERPKGSFSTLEIQRTEQGDSAMYLCASSPRWGVTGNTIYFGEGSWLTVV.

This clone has just one count. The J gene is TRBJ1-4, the V gene TRBV29-1; maybe TRBD1 (6 bases). The V gene lost 4 bases and the J gene lost 0 bases, with 12 bases spanning the gap. CDR1 is SQVTM and CDR2 is ANQGSEA in the germline V gene. The length of the CDR3 is 15 residues. The CDR3 loop is CSVVGEGATNEKLFF. CDR3 nucleotides: TGCAGCGTTGTTGGCGAGGGGGCAACTAATGAAAAACTGTTTTTT.

The V gene is TRBV19, the J gene TRBJ2-7; 11 nucleotides align to TRBD1. Germline assignment: CDR1 LNHDA and CDR2 SQIVND (reference sequence). The CDR3 is made up of 15 amino acids. V trimming: 5 bases; J trimming: 2 bases; junction bases outside the gene matches: 5. The CDR3 nucleotides read TGTGCCAGTAGTCAACCGGGACAGGGGGCCTACGAGCAGTACTTC. This translates into CASSQPGQGAYEQYF.